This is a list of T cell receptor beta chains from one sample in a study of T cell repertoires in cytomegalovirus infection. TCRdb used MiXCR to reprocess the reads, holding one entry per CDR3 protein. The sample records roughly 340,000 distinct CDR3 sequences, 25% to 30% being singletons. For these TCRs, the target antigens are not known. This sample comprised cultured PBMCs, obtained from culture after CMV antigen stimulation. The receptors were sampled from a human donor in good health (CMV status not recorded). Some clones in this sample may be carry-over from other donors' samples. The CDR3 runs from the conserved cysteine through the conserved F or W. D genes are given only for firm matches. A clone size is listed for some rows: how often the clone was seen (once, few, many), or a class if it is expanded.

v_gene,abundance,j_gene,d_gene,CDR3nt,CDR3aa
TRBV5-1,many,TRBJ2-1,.,TGCGCCAGCAGCTTCGGCGGAACTGCCTACAATGAGCAGTTCTTC,CASSFGGTAYNEQFF
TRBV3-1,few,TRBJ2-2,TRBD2,TGTGCCAGCAGCCAAGAGGGACTAAGGACCGGGGAGCTGTTTTTT,CASSQEGLRTGELFF
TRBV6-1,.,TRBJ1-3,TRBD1,TGTGCCAGCAGCTCCCCCCGGGACAGGGGAATTGGAGGAAACACCATATATTTT,CASSSPRDRGIGGNTIYF
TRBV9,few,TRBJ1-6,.,TGTGCCAGCAGCGTAGAAGGGGGGTCCTATAATTCACCCCTCCACTTT,CASSVEGGSYNSPLHF
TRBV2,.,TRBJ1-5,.,TGTGCCAGCAGTGAAGAGGGCTGGACAGCAAACAATCAGCCCCAGCATTTT,CASSEEGWTANNQPQHF
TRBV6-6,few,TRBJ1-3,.,TGTGCCAGCAGTTACGCAATAACTGGAAACACCATATATTTT,CASSYAITGNTIYF
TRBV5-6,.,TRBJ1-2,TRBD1,TGTGCCAGCAGGTCGACAGGGGGCTATGGCTACACCTTC,CASRSTGGYGYTF
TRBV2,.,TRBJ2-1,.,TGTGCCAGCAGTGACCCCAGGAAATTGTATAGTGAGCAGTTCTTC,CASSDPRKLYSEQFF
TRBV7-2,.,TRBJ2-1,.,TGTGCCAACAGCTCGGCGGTCTACAATGAGCAGTTCTTC,CANSSAVYNEQFF
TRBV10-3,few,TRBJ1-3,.,TGTGCCATCAGCCCCGGAGCGGGAGTTTCGGGAAACACCATATATTTT,CAISPGAGVSGNTIYF
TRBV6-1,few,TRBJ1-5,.,TGTGCCAGCAGTGAAGCGAGGACGACGGGCTATCAGCCCCAGCATTTT,CASSEARTTGYQPQHF
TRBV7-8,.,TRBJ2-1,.,TGTGCCAGCAGCGCAGGGGCTAACTCCTACAATGAGCAGTTCTTC,CASSAGANSYNEQFF
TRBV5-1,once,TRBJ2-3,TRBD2,TGCGCCAGCAGTTCGGGACTAGCTATAGATACGCAGTATTTT,CASSSGLAIDTQYF
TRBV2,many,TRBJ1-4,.,TGTGCCAGCACTGGGACGACAACTAATGAAAAACTGTTTTTT,CASTGTTTNEKLFF
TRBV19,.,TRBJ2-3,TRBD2,TGTGCCAGTAGTAAGGGACTAGCGGTCGCTAGCACAGATACGCAGTATTTT,CASSKGLAVASTDTQYF
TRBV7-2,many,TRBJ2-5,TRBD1,TGTGCCAGCAGCCCGACAGGGCCGGACCAGTACTTC,CASSPTGPDQYF
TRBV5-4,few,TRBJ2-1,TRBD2,TGTGCCAGCAGCCTACCAGGACTAGCGGGCTACAATGAGCAGTTCTTC,CASSLPGLAGYNEQFF
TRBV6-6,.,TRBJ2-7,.,TGTGCCAGCAATTCACCAGACAGAACCTACGAGCAGTACTTC,CASNSPDRTYEQYF
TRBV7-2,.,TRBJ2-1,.,TGTGCCAGCAGCCGGGACACCTACAATGAGCAGTTCTTC,CASSRDTYNEQFF
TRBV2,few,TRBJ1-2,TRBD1,TGTGCCAGCATCATTACCGGGACAGGGGTTAGAAATGGCTACACCTTC,CASIITGTGVRNGYTF
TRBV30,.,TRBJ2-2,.,TGTGCCTGGAAAGTCGTGGCATCAACCGGGGAGCTGTTTTTT,CAWKVVASTGELFF
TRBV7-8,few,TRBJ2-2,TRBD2,TGTGCCAGCAGCTTAGTAGCGGGAGGTCGGACCGGGGAGCTGTTTTTT,CASSLVAGGRTGELFF